This is a list of T cell receptor beta chains from one sample in a study of blood T cells in healthy people across ages. TCRdb passed the 5' RACE reads through MiXCR, listing each CDR3 protein once. This sample has some 1.4 million distinct CDR3 sequences; around 42% occur once, and the top ten carry 7% to 9%. The sample was blood. The receptors were sampled from a woman aged 18-29 years in good health. CDR3s include the opening cysteine and the closing phenylalanine or tryptophan. D genes are given only for firm matches. Some rows mark clone size as missing; the rest say once, few, many or name a class of expanded clone.

d_call | j_call | clone_size | cdr3_length | v_call | cdr3_nt | cdr3_aa
TRBD2 | TRBJ2-1 | - | 17 | TRBV6-2/TRBV6-3 | TGTGCCAGCAGCCACGGGTCATCTAGCGGGAGGAGGCATGAGCAGTTCTTC | CASSHGSSSGRRHEQFF
- | TRBJ1-2 | - | 15 | TRBV7-9 | TGTGCCAGCAGCCCCTCGGAAAGGGCGGACTATGGCTACACCTTC | CASSPSERADYGYTF
TRBD2 | TRBJ2-1 | few | 16 | TRBV10-3 | TGTGCCATCAGTGAGTTGGGACTAGCGGGAGGCAATGAGCAGTTCTTC | CAISELGLAGGNEQFF
- | TRBJ1-4 | - | 16 | TRBV30 | TGTGCCTGGAGTGTCGGCGGGGCGGCAAGAGGAGAAAAACTGTTTTTT | CAWSVGGAARGEKLFF
TRBD2 | TRBJ2-1 | few | 14 | TRBV2 | TGTGCCATCTTAGGAAGCGGGAGTCGGAATGAGCAGTTCTTC | CAILGSGSRNEQFF
- | TRBJ2-1 | few | 15 | TRBV4-2 | TGTGCCAGCAGCCAAGACCCGACAGCTGACAATGAGCAGTTCTTC | CASSQDPTADNEQFF
- | TRBJ1-5 | - | 17 | TRBV15 | TGTGCCACCAGCAGAGACACCTTTGGGGATAGCAATCAGCCCCAGCATTTT | CATSRDTFGDSNQPQHF
- | TRBJ2-7 | few | 15 | TRBV6-1 | TGTGCCAGCAGTGAAGTTACCGGCGGAGCCTACGAGCAGTACTTC | CASSEVTGGAYEQYF
- | TRBJ2-2 | - | 13 | TRBV7-2 | TGTGCCAGCACCCTCTGGGACCGCCGGGAGCTGTTTTTT | CASTLWDRRELFF
- | TRBJ1-1 | - | 17 | TRBV7-2 | TGTGCCAGCAGCTTAGTCGGGACCAAAAGTATGAACACTGAAGCTTTCTTT | CASSLVGTKSMNTEAFF
TRBD2 | TRBJ2-3 | - | 17 | TRBV4-2 | TGTGCCAGCAGCCCAGGGACGGCGGGGGGTGGCACAGATACGCAGTATTTT | CASSPGTAGGGTDTQYF
TRBD2 | TRBJ2-1 | - | 13 | TRBV20-1 | TGCAGTGCTAGTAGCGGGAGGGCCGATGAGCAGTTCTTC | CSASSGRADEQFF
TRBD2 | TRBJ2-1 | - | 17 | TRBV9 | TGTGCCAGCAGCGTAGAGGCCGGGACGGGAGGGGAGGATGAGCAGTTCTTC | CASSVEAGTGGEDEQFF
TRBD1 | TRBJ2-7 | - | 11 | TRBV12-3/TRBV12-4 | TGTGCCAGCAGGGACAGGGAAAAGCAGTACTTC | CASRDREKQYF
- | TRBJ1-6 | - | 13 | TRBV10-3 | TGTGCCATCAATCCAGGGTGGAATTCACCCCTCCACTTT | CAINPGWNSPLHF
- | TRBJ1-4 | - | 13 | TRBV29-1 | TGCAGCGTTGAGGGGGGGAAGAATGAAAAACTGTTTTTT | CSVEGGKNEKLFF
- | TRBJ2-1 | - | 14 | TRBV4-2 | TGTGCCAGCAGCCAAGAAATGTCGGGGAATGAGCAGTTCTTC | CASSQEMSGNEQFF
TRBD2 | TRBJ2-1 | few | 18 | TRBV20-1 | TGCAGTGCTAGAGATCCAGCTAGCGGGAGTTGGATCGACAATGAGCAGTTCTTC | CSARDPASGSWIDNEQFF
- | TRBJ2-4 | - | 17 | TRBV7-9 | TGTGCCAGCAGCCAGGGAGACTTCCTCAGACCGTTGGACATTCAGTACTTC | CASSQGDFLRPLDIQYF
- | TRBJ1-1 | - | 15 | TRBV27 | TGTGCCAGCAGTTTAACAGGGATGGTAAACACTGAAGCTTTCTTT | CASSLTGMVNTEAFF
- | TRBJ2-5 | few | 13 | TRBV10-3 | TGTGCCATCAGTGTCGAGGAGCAAGAGACCCAGTACTTC | CAISVEEQETQYF
- | TRBJ1-2 | - | 14 | TRBV18 | TGTGCCAGCTCACCGGCCGGGGGGTCTAATGGCTACACCTTC | CASSPAGGSNGYTF
- | TRBJ2-5 | - | 13 | TRBV29-1 | TGCAGCGTTGAAATCGGCAGGGCAGAGACCCAGTACTTC | CSVEIGRAETQYF
- | TRBJ2-3 | - | 16 | TRBV6-6 | TGTGCCAGCAGTTCGGCAGGCCGGCTGAGCACAGATACGCAGTATTTT | CASSSAGRLSTDTQYF
- | TRBJ2-1 | - | 14 | TRBV10-2 | TGCGCCGGCAGTGTGTCCCCTAATGGGAATGAGCAGTTCTTC | CAGSVSPNGNEQFF
- | TRBJ2-7 | few | 16 | TRBV10-3 | TGTGCCATCAGTGATATCTCCGGGACCGACGCCTACGAGCAGTACTTC | CAISDISGTDAYEQYF
- | TRBJ2-7 | few | 12 | TRBV6-5 | TGTGCCAGCAGGGACAGCCTCTACGAGCAGTACTTC | CASRDSLYEQYF
TRBD2 | TRBJ2-3 | few | 17 | TRBV12-3/TRBV12-4 | TGTGCCAGCAGATCCAGCGGGGGCCTCGCCCTCACAGATACGCAGTATTTT | CASRSSGGLALTDTQYF
- | TRBJ2-6 | few | 16 | TRBV4-1 | TGCGCCAGCAGCCAAGAATGGCACTCTGGGGCCAACGTCCTGACTTTC | CASSQEWHSGANVLTF
- | TRBJ2-1 | - | 17 | TRBV4-2 | TGTGCCAGCAGCCAAGTCGTGAACGGTGGCTCCTACAATGAGCAGTTCTTC | CASSQVVNGGSYNEQFF
- | TRBJ1-4 | - | 13 | TRBV20-1 | TGCAGTGCTTGGGGGGGGAGTGGAGAAAAACTGTTTTTT | CSAWGGSGEKLFF
TRBD1 | TRBJ2-7 | - | 15 | TRBV6-6 | TGTGCCAGCAGTTACGGGACAGGGGGCTCCTACGAGCAGTACTTC | CASSYGTGGSYEQYF
TRBD2 | TRBJ2-1 | - | 16 | TRBV11-2 | TGTGCCAGCAGCTTGGTCCTAGCGGGGAATTATAATGAGCAGTTCTTC | CASSLVLAGNYNEQFF
- | TRBJ1-2 | - | 13 | TRBV20-1 | TGCAGTGCTAGACCGGGGCGTCACTATGGCTACACCTTC | CSARPGRHYGYTF
TRBD1 | TRBJ2-5 | - | 12 | TRBV7-2 | TGTGCCAGCAGCCCGACAGGGAATGATTGGTACTTC | CASSPTGNDWYF
- | TRBJ2-5 | - | 16 | TRBV5-1 | TGCGCCAGCAGCTTGACGGGAGCTCCTTTTCAAGAGACCCAGTACTTC | CASSLTGAPFQETQYF
TRBD2 | TRBJ2-1 | - | 16 | TRBV4-1 | TGCGCCAGCAGCCGGGCCCTAGCGGGTTACCCCAATGAGCAGTTCTTC | CASSRALAGYPNEQFF
- | TRBJ1-3 | - | 15 | TRBV3-1 | TGTGCCAGCAGCTACGACGGGGTGTCTGGAAACACCATATATTTT | CASSYDGVSGNTIYF
- | TRBJ2-2 | - | 15 | TRBV29-1 | TGCAGCGGGGCTAGACAGGGAGGGTTGACCGGGGAGCTGTTTTTT | CSGARQGGLTGELFF
- | TRBJ2-7 | - | 14 | TRBV5-1 | TGCGCCAGCAGCTTGGAAGGAGGGGGCTACGAGCAGTACTTC | CASSLEGGGYEQYF
- | TRBJ2-3 | once | 13 | TRBV29-1 | TGCAGCGTTGAACCGTCTAGCACAGATACGCAGTATTTT | CSVEPSSTDTQYF